This entry is about one T cell receptor (beta chain). Its antigen is unknown. Germline V CDR1 and CDR2: SQVTM, ANQGSEA. Trimming cost V 0 bases and J 5 bases; bases outside gene matches: 5. CDR3 size: 15 residues. This specimen belongs to a study of post-analysis software for immune sequencing data. Across the whole study: Included among the disease courses, which were recorded for the cohort, were relapsing-remitting, secondary progressive and progressive-relapsing multiple sclerosis.

The study's findings and limits: Those with multiple sclerosis, the patient group, showed significantly lower normalized Chao1 diversity than controls. Same-batch samples co-clustered strongly by F measure. A handful of TRBV segments were significantly more frequent in patients than in controls. TRBV5-6, TRBV5-1 and TRBV20-1 were among these segments.

Prepared libraries of TCR beta cDNA carried unique molecular identifiers. T cells numbering about 0.95 to 11 million gave rise to a few hundred thousand cDNA molecules. TCRdb reanalysed the PCR reads using MiXCR and keeps one entry per CDR3 protein. This sample has 700,000 to 800,000 distinct CDR3 sequences, with 30% found just once. The rearrangement uses TRBV29-1 and TRBJ2-7; the match to TRBD1 covers 12 bases. What was sequenced was blood. The source of this sequence is a girl between 10 and 17 years old with multiple sclerosis. The CDR3 loop is CSVEDPGTGGDEQYF. CDR3 sequence (DNA): TGCAGCGTTGAAGATCCCGGGACAGGGGGCGACGAGCAGTACTTC.